These 7 T cell receptor beta chains were all obtained from the same sample, sequenced in a study of liver allograft versus peripheral blood T cells (dated by TCRdb to the early 2020s). The study in broad terms: T cell receptor repertoires present within transplanted livers were compared with repertoires in the peripheral blood of liver transplant recipients.

The data were produced on an Illumina MiSeq. TCRdb trimmed public reads at Q25 via fastp, called clones via MiXCR and kept in-frame beta chains. For every CDR3 protein sequence, its rows merge into one entry that carries the most common genes and DNA. This sample gives 2,000 or so distinct CDR3 sequences in total; roughly 14% of them show up just once. The ten largest make up 9% to 9.5% of the sample. The receptor set was obtained from a human patient who had a liver transplant. After a transplant, the donor of the graft may account for some T cells.

Judged by abundance, this clonotype is medium-sized. This sequence joins TRBV18 and TRBJ1-1; D unresolved. This CDR3 is 12 amino acids long. Germline CDR1 and CDR2: KGHSH and LQKENI. V was trimmed by 3 bases and J by 5 bases, leaving 7 bases between them. DNA of the CDR3: TGTGCCAGCTCACCTCTCGGGACTGAAGCTTTCTTT. Its translation: CASSPLGTEAFF.

This clonotype is termed medium-sized. This rearrangement joins TRBV5-6 to TRBJ1-5, with D unresolved. V gave up 5 bases and J gave up 8 bases, with 11 bases separating them. The CDR3 has 12 residues. Germline assignment: CDR1 SGHDT and CDR2 YYEEEE. The CDR3 nucleotides read TGTGCCAGCAGTCTGGCAGGTGAGCCCCAGCATTTT. It encodes CASSLAGEPQHF.

The V and J genes are TRBV5-1 and TRBJ1-2; TRBD1 agrees at 7 bases. V lost 0 bases, J lost 4 bases, and 3 bases stayed unmatched. The length of the CDR3 is 14 residues. The germline gives CDR1 SGHRS, CDR2 YFSETQ. CDR3 loop: CASSLVSGGYGYTF. The CDR3 coding sequence is TGCGCCAGCAGCTTGGTTTCAGGGGGCTATGGCTACACCTTC.

This clonotype is labeled medium-sized. The rearrangement joins TRBV6-5 to TRBJ2-1, with D possibly called TRBD1 or TRBD2 (6 bases each). Germline V gene lookup returns CDR1 MNHEY and CDR2 SVGAGI. Trimming shortened V by 6 bases and J by 2 bases, and 8 bases separated the two germline ends. This CDR3 comprises 13 residues. CDR3 protein: CASRRDTYNEQFF. In nucleotides, the CDR3 is TGTGCCAGCAGGCGGGACACCTACAATGAGCAGTTCTTC.

This clonotype turned up a few times. The V call is TRBV15, the J call TRBJ2-1, with a weak D call TRBD2 (5 bases). Between the trimmed V and J ends, which lost 0 bases and 0 bases, there was a span of 15 bases. CDR3 size: 18 residues. Germline V gene sequence: CDR1 LNHNV, CDR2 YYDKDF (reference sequence). The CDR3 DNA follows: TGTGCCACCAGCAGAGAGGTACAGCGGACCACCTCCTACAATGAGCAGTTCTTC. Its protein is CATSREVQRTTSYNEQFF.

This clonotype is medium-sized. The rearrangement joins TRBV19 to TRBJ2-7; 10 bases align to TRBD1. Germline-derived CDR1 and CDR2 are LNHDA and SQIVND (reference sequence). The CDR3 is 14 residues long. V was pared by 4 bases and J by 3 bases, with 3 bases of the junction left unmatched. CDR3 nucleotide sequence: TGTGCCAGTAGTAAGCGGACAGGGGGCTACGAGCAGTACTTC. This sequence encodes CASSKRTGGYEQYF.

With regard to this clonotype: The junction shows a germline mismatch at one end, possibly a read error. V usage is TRBV5-1 and J usage is TRBJ1-5, with D tentatively TRBD1 (5 bases). Germline V CDR1 and CDR2: SGHRS, YFSETQ. CDR3 size: 15 residues. CDR3 residues: CACSLGTLRNQPQHF. Written as DNA, the CDR3 is TGCGCCTGCAGCCTAGGGACCCTGCGGAATCAGCCCCAGCATTTT.